Listed below are T cell receptor beta chains from one sample, sequenced in a study of T cells in Graves' hyperthyroidism and ophthalmopathy. One entry per CDR3 protein, called by TCRdb with MiXCR from the multiplex PCR reads. The sample holds hundreds of thousands of distinct CDR3 sequences, roughly 14% seen once. Sequencing used blood. These receptors came from a woman aged 40 to 55 with Graves' ophthalmopathy. The CDR3 runs from the conserved cysteine through the conserved F or W. A D gene is named only where the DNA matches it firmly. Clone size is given for some rows only: seen once, a few or many times, or a class if the clone is expanded.

abundance: many; d_gene: .; v_gene: TRBV28; j_gene: TRBJ1-2; CDR3nt: TGTGCCAGTTCGACAGGAGGGGGCTACACCTTC; CDR3aa: CASSTGGGYTF
abundance: many; d_gene: .; v_gene: TRBV28; j_gene: TRBJ1-2; CDR3nt: TGTGCCAGCAGTTTTCGGGGAGCTAACTATGGCTACACCTTC; CDR3aa: CASSFRGANYGYTF
abundance: many; d_gene: TRBD2; v_gene: TRBV6-2/TRBV6-3; j_gene: TRBJ2-5; CDR3nt: TGTGCCAGCAGTGCGGGACTAGCGGGAGTAGAGACCCAGTACTTC; CDR3aa: CASSAGLAGVETQYF
abundance: few; d_gene: .; v_gene: TRBV2; j_gene: TRBJ1-1; CDR3nt: TGTGCCAGCAGTGTTGAGACAGTTTGGACTGAAGCTTTCTTT; CDR3aa: CASSVETVWTEAFF
abundance: many; d_gene: .; v_gene: TRBV6-1; j_gene: TRBJ2-7; CDR3nt: TGTGCCAGCAGGGCCGAATCCCCCAGGGGGGGCTACGAGCAGTACTTC; CDR3aa: CASRAESPRGGYEQYF
abundance: few; d_gene: .; v_gene: TRBV12-3/TRBV12-4; j_gene: TRBJ2-2; CDR3nt: TGTGCCAGCAGTCTCCGGGATTTCACCGGGGAGCTGTTTTTT; CDR3aa: CASSLRDFTGELFF
abundance: few; d_gene: .; v_gene: TRBV7-3; j_gene: TRBJ2-6; CDR3nt: TGTGCCAGCAGCTTAAACTCGGTGGTCTCTGGGGCCAACGTCCTGACTTTC; CDR3aa: CASSLNSVVSGANVLTF
abundance: many; d_gene: TRBD2; v_gene: TRBV20-1; j_gene: TRBJ2-5; CDR3nt: TGCAGTGCAACGGGACTAGGGTCCCAAGAGACCCAGTACTTC; CDR3aa: CSATGLGSQETQYF
abundance: many; d_gene: TRBD1; v_gene: TRBV7-8; j_gene: TRBJ2-7; CDR3nt: TGTGCCAGCAGCTTGAGGACGGGACAGGGGACCTACGAGCAGTACTTC; CDR3aa: CASSLRTGQGTYEQYF
abundance: .; d_gene: .; v_gene: TRBV12-3/TRBV12-4; j_gene: TRBJ2-5; CDR3nt: TGTGCCAGCAGACCAAGGGGGGGGTCCTCCGGGGAAGAGACCCAGTACTTC; CDR3aa: CASRPRGGSSGEETQYF
abundance: many; d_gene: .; v_gene: TRBV20-1; j_gene: TRBJ2-7; CDR3nt: TGCAGCGTGGACAAGACCTACGAGCAGTACTTC; CDR3aa: CSVDKTYEQYF
abundance: many; d_gene: .; v_gene: TRBV30; j_gene: TRBJ1-1; CDR3nt: TGTGCCTGGAAAGGGTATACTGAAGCTTTCTTT; CDR3aa: CAWKGYTEAFF
abundance: few; d_gene: TRBD2; v_gene: TRBV18; j_gene: TRBJ2-7; CDR3nt: TGTGCCAGCTCGACAGGGACTAGCGGGAGTAGCTCCTACGAGCAGTACTTC; CDR3aa: CASSTGTSGSSSYEQYF
abundance: many; d_gene: TRBD1; v_gene: TRBV29-1; j_gene: TRBJ1-2; CDR3nt: TGCAGCGTTAGGAACAGGGGGGTCGGCTACACCTTC; CDR3aa: CSVRNRGVGYTF
abundance: .; d_gene: TRBD2; v_gene: TRBV6-1; j_gene: TRBJ2-7; CDR3nt: TGTGCCGGGGGGACTAGCGGTTACGAGCAGTACTTC; CDR3aa: CAGGTSGYEQYF
abundance: many; d_gene: .; v_gene: TRBV6-1; j_gene: TRBJ2-2; CDR3nt: TGTGCCAGCAGTAAAAATACCTTAATTCCGGATACCAACACCGGGGAGCTGTTTTTT; CDR3aa: CASSKNTLIPDTNTGELFF
abundance: few; d_gene: TRBD1; v_gene: TRBV3-1; j_gene: TRBJ2-5; CDR3nt: TGTGCCAGCAGCCCCGACAGGGAAGGAAGGGAGACCCAGTACTTC; CDR3aa: CASSPDREGRETQYF
abundance: .; d_gene: .; v_gene: TRBV6-5; j_gene: TRBJ1-2; CDR3nt: TGTGCCAGCAGTTACCGGACCGACAGCCCTAACTATGGCTACACCTTC; CDR3aa: CASSYRTDSPNYGYTF
abundance: few; d_gene: TRBD1; v_gene: TRBV11-2; j_gene: TRBJ2-7; CDR3nt: TGTGCCAGCAGCCGGGGGACAGGGGGCGCAGTCACCTACGAGCAGTACTTC; CDR3aa: CASSRGTGGAVTYEQYF
abundance: .; d_gene: .; v_gene: TRBV11-2; j_gene: TRBJ2-7; CDR3nt: TGTGCCAGCAGCCGAAGTAGCGTTCTGGGGTCCTACGAGCAGTACTTC; CDR3aa: CASSRSSVLGSYEQYF
abundance: many; d_gene: .; v_gene: TRBV6-5; j_gene: TRBJ1-2; CDR3nt: TGTGCCAGCAGTTATGGGCAGCCTGCTGGCTATGGCTACACCTTC; CDR3aa: CASSYGQPAGYGYTF
abundance: few; d_gene: .; v_gene: TRBV12-3/TRBV12-4; j_gene: TRBJ2-3; CDR3nt: TGTGCCAGCAGCCCTACTGGGGTTAGCACAGATACGCAGTATTTT; CDR3aa: CASSPTGVSTDTQYF
abundance: few; d_gene: TRBD2; v_gene: TRBV5-1; j_gene: TRBJ2-7; CDR3nt: TGCGCCAGCAGCTTGGAGGCGAGTAGCGGGATATACGAGCAGTACTTC; CDR3aa: CASSLEASSGIYEQYF
abundance: many; d_gene: TRBD1; v_gene: TRBV7-9; j_gene: TRBJ1-2; CDR3nt: TGTGCCAGCAGCCCCTCGGACAGGGTTGGCTATGGCTACACCTTC; CDR3aa: CASSPSDRVGYGYTF
abundance: many; d_gene: .; v_gene: TRBV20-1; j_gene: TRBJ1-1; CDR3nt: TGCAGTGCTAGAGATGTCCCTGAAGCTTTCTTT; CDR3aa: CSARDVPEAFF
abundance: many; d_gene: .; v_gene: TRBV20-1; j_gene: TRBJ1-2; CDR3nt: TGCAGTGCTAGAGGAGGGGAGACTTATGGCTACACCTTC; CDR3aa: CSARGGETYGYTF
abundance: few; d_gene: TRBD2; v_gene: TRBV20-1; j_gene: TRBJ2-2; CDR3nt: TGCAGTGCTAGACCGCCTCTACTAGCGGAACTCACCGGGGAGCTGTTTTTT; CDR3aa: CSARPPLLAELTGELFF
abundance: many; d_gene: .; v_gene: TRBV7-9; j_gene: TRBJ2-7; CDR3nt: TGTGCCAGCAGCCCGGGCGTCGGAAAATACGAGCAGTACTTC; CDR3aa: CASSPGVGKYEQYF
abundance: few; d_gene: .; v_gene: TRBV7-9; j_gene: TRBJ2-7; CDR3nt: TGTGCCAGCAGCGTACAGGGCCCGAGCTCCTACGAGCAGTACTTC; CDR3aa: CASSVQGPSSYEQYF
abundance: many; d_gene: TRBD2; v_gene: TRBV4-1; j_gene: TRBJ2-7; CDR3nt: TGCGCCAGCAGCCCCAATTCGAAGAGCGGGAGAGGCGAGCAGTACTTC; CDR3aa: CASSPNSKSGRGEQYF
abundance: .; d_gene: TRBD1; v_gene: TRBV2; j_gene: TRBJ1-6; CDR3nt: TGTGCCAGCAGCCCGGTTGGGGGGGACAGTGCTCTTTCCCTCCACTTT; CDR3aa: CASSPVGGDSALSLHF
abundance: many; d_gene: TRBD1; v_gene: TRBV28; j_gene: TRBJ1-2; CDR3nt: TGTGCCAGCAGGCCCGACAGGGGCCGTGGCTACACCTTC; CDR3aa: CASRPDRGRGYTF
abundance: many; d_gene: .; v_gene: TRBV5-1; j_gene: TRBJ1-2; CDR3nt: TGCGCCAGCAGAGGATCCTTGGGGCAGCACTATGGCTACACCTTC; CDR3aa: CASRGSLGQHYGYTF
abundance: few; d_gene: TRBD1; v_gene: TRBV10-3; j_gene: TRBJ1-2; CDR3nt: TGTGCCATCAGTGAAGAAAGGGGGCAAGGCTACACCTTC; CDR3aa: CAISEERGQGYTF
abundance: many; d_gene: .; v_gene: TRBV6-2/TRBV6-3; j_gene: TRBJ1-2; CDR3nt: TGTGCCAGCAGCGAGGCTCTCGGGGACTATGGCTACACCTTC; CDR3aa: CASSEALGDYGYTF
abundance: few; d_gene: TRBD1; v_gene: TRBV5-1; j_gene: TRBJ1-2; CDR3nt: TGCGCCAGCAGAAGCGGGACAGGGGGCTTCCCAGTCATATATGGCTACACCTTC; CDR3aa: CASRSGTGGFPVIYGYTF
abundance: few; d_gene: .; v_gene: TRBV3-1; j_gene: TRBJ2-7; CDR3nt: TGTGCCAGCAGCCAAGCACTAGAAGGCGAGCAGTACTTC; CDR3aa: CASSQALEGEQYF
abundance: many; d_gene: .; v_gene: TRBV11-3; j_gene: TRBJ2-5; CDR3nt: TGTGCCAGCAGCTTAGATCTTGTCAACCAAGAGACCCAGTACTTC; CDR3aa: CASSLDLVNQETQYF
abundance: many; d_gene: .; v_gene: TRBV5-1; j_gene: TRBJ1-3; CDR3nt: TGCGCCAGCAGCTTGGGGACAGAGGGAAACACCATATATTTT; CDR3aa: CASSLGTEGNTIYF
abundance: many; d_gene: .; v_gene: TRBV2; j_gene: TRBJ1-5; CDR3nt: TGTGCCAGCAGTGAAGAAGGTAGGAGCAATCAGCCCCAGCATTTT; CDR3aa: CASSEEGRSNQPQHF
abundance: many; d_gene: .; v_gene: TRBV12-3/TRBV12-4; j_gene: TRBJ1-1; CDR3nt: TGTGCCAGCAGTTTACTGGGTGTTGGTGAAGCTTTCTTT; CDR3aa: CASSLLGVGEAFF